Sequencing of this TCR beta chain was carried out in a study of cytomegalovirus exposure and HLA in healthy donors. This clone was observed once. No antigen is known for it. The DNA is omitted, as the CDR3 cannot be located on it reliably, and the CDR3 follows TCRdb's listing. Study conclusions and caveats: Follow-up analysis later connected one missense variant in DCLRE1C with trimming of TCR beta V- and J-genes.

In the PCR, 60 Vbeta and 13 Jbeta primers were used. TCRdb's table, derived via immunoSEQ multiplex PCR, lists solely in-frame clones and lacks some. The table lists about 120,000 clones, about two thirds of them singletons. From its first to its last residue, the CDR3 has 23 amino acids. Germline loops: CDR1 SGHRS, CDR2 YFSETQ. This chain links TRBV5-1 with TRBJ1-1; TRBD1 was called by the table and not checked on the DNA. This sequence originates from a man younger than 45 in good health and CMV-seronegative. The sample comprised PBMCs. The CDR3 loop reads CASSLASNTYTEAFFGQNTEAFF.